What follows are 5 T cell receptor beta chains derived from one specimen sequenced in a study of cytotoxic CD8 clonotypes in ibrutinib-treated CLL. Some clones are missing from TCRdb's copy, which holds only in-frame ones; the method was immunoSEQ multiplex PCR. The sample includes about 200,000 clones, 75% to 85% of them seen just once. The starting material was PBMCs, obtained after 12 months of ibrutinib treatment. Every receptor here comes from a human donor with chronic lymphocytic leukemia.

This clone was picked up many times. The chain recombines TRBV5-6 with TRBJ2-7; TRBD2 aligns across 8 bases. In germline, CDR1 is SGHDT, CDR2 YYEEEE. V lost 5 bases, J lost 10 bases, and 8 bases stayed unmatched. This CDR3 has 12 residues. The CDR3 loop reads CASRIGTSSQYF. CDR3 bases: TGTGCCAGCAGAATCGGGACTAGTAGTCAGTACTTC.

This rearrangement joins TRBV10-2 to TRBJ2-3, with D possibly being TRBD2 (6 bases). V was cut by 5 bases and J by 8 bases, with 11 bases left in between. Germline CDR1 and CDR2: WSHSY and SAAADI. The CDR3 totals 12 residues. The CDR3 region has the DNA TGCGCCAGCAGTCGGGCCGGGGGTACGCAGTATTTT. Its protein is CASSRAGGTQYF.

The J gene is TRBJ2-1, the V gene TRBV9; TRBD2 might be the D (7 bases). The CDR3 is 15 amino acids. Trimming stripped 3 bases from V and 5 bases from J, with 15 bases between. CDR1 and CDR2 from the germline V gene are SGDLS and YYNGEE. For the CDR3, the DNA is TGTGCCAGCAGCGGCGGGGGCCCGTCGGACAATGAGCAGTTCTTC. Translation gives CASSGGGPSDNEQFF.

The chain is built from TRBV6-1 and TRBJ2-6; the D gene is possibly TRBD2 (6 bases). CDR1 MNHNS and CDR2 SASEGT come from the germline V gene. V was shortened by 0 bases and J by 2 bases, with 11 bases between the two germline ends. The CDR3 extends over 17 amino acids. The CDR3 protein is CASSEAEGRAGANVLTF. The CDR3 DNA reads TGTGCCAGCAGTGAAGCGGAGGGTAGGGCTGGGGCCAACGTCCTGACTTTC.

The chain has TRBV20-1 and TRBJ1-1; 7 nucleotides align to TRBD1. CDR3 length: 9 residues. Germline V gene lookup returns CDR1 DFQATT and CDR2 SNEGSKA (reference sequence). Here the CDR3 DNA reads TGCACAGGGACAGCTGAAGCTTTCTTT. Translated: CTGTAEAFF.